Here is one T cell receptor (beta chain) with its context. V lost 5 bases and J 4 bases, leaving 9 bases between the germline ends. The germline gives CDR1 SEHNR, CDR2 FQNEAQ (reference sequence). The CDR3 length is 12 residues. Profiling relied on immunoSEQ multiplex PCR, and the TCRdb table lists in-frame clones only, not all of them. This sample has more than 9,500 clones; about 76% occur once, and the top ten carry about 26%. The data stem from a study of OX40 agonist ivuxolimab in advanced cancers. This rearrangement joins TRBV7-9 to TRBJ2-7, with no clear D. The sample consisted of CD4+ or CD8+ T cells sorted from blood, taken in a trial of the OX40 agonist ivuxolimab. This TCR derives from an adult with an advanced solid tumor such as melanoma, head and neck, liver or kidney cancer. Here the CDR3 reads CASSPDLYEQYF. The CDR3 nucleotides are TGTGCCAGCAGCCCGGACCTGTACGAGCAGTACTTC.